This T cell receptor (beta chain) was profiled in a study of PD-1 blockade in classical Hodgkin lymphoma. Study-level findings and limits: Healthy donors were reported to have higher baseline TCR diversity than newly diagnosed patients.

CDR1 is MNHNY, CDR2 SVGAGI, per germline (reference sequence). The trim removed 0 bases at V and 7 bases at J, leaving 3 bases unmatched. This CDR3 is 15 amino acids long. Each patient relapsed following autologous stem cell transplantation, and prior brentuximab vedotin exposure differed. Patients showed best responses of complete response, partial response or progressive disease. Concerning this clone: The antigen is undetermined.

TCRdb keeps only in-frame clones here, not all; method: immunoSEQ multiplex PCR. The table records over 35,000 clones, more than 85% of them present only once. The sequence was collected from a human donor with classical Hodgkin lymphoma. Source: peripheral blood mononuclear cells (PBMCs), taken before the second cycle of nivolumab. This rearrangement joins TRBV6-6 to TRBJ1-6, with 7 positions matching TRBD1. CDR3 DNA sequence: TGTGCCAGCAGTTACTCGACAGGGACAAATTCACCCCTCCACTTT. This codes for CASSYSTGTNSPLHF.